These 32 T cell receptor beta chains were all obtained from the same sample, sequenced in a study of T cell repertoires in ileal Crohn's disease. Sample time point: neoterminal ileum biopsy at postoperative endoscopy, about 6 months after surgery. Libraries were prepared by immunoSEQ multiplex PCR; TCRdb keeps only in-frame clonotypes and omits some of them. The sample yields under 15,000 clones, around 86% seen once. The sequenced sample consisted of ileal tissue. The receptors here all came from an adult with Crohn's disease.

V gene TRBV11-2 combines with J gene TRBJ1-3, with a weak D call TRBD1 (5 bases). Between the trimmed V and J ends, which lost 5 bases and 0 bases, there was a span of 17 bases. Germline CDR1 is SGHAT and CDR2 is FQNNGV. The CDR3 is made up of 17 amino acids. This CDR3 is CASSPRSGAASGNTIYF. In nucleotides, the CDR3 is TGTGCCAGCAGCCCAAGGAGCGGGGCCGCCTCTGGAAACACCATATATTTT. The whole variable domain, filled in from reference TRBV11-2 and TRBJ1-3, reads EAGVAQSPRYKIIEKRQSVAFWCNPISGHATLYWYQQILGQGPKLLIQFQNNGVVDDSQLPKDRFSAERLKGVDSTLKIQPAKLEDSAVYLCASSPRSGAASGNTIYFGEGSWLTVV.

The CDR3 DNA follows: TGTGCCAGCAGCACGACCGGGACTAGCGGGGGTCGAGAGACCCAGTACTTC. This translates into CASSTTGTSGGRETQYF. The V call is TRBV5-5, the J call TRBJ2-5; 14 bases align to TRBD2. Germline V gene lookup returns CDR1 SGHKS and CDR2 YYEKEE (reference sequence). V was clipped by 4 bases and J by 4 bases; unmatched bases: 9. The CDR3 is 17 amino acids.

This chain uses TRBV14 with TRBJ2-2; TRBD1 is a possible D gene (6 bases). The V gene's germline CDR1 is SGHDN and CDR2 FVKESK. Trimming shortened V by 0 bases and J by 5 bases, and 13 bases separated the two germline ends. CDR3 size: 16 residues. CDR3 loop: CASSQDGGPRTGELFF. The CDR3 DNA reads TGTGCCAGCAGCCAAGATGGGGGCCCCCGAACCGGGGAGCTGTTTTTT.

This chain joins TRBV11-3 and TRBJ2-1, with a tentative D call TRBD1 (5 bases). This CDR3 spans 14 amino acids. V lost 5 bases and J 7 bases, leaving 15 bases between the germline ends. CDR1 SGHNT and CDR2 YENEEA come from the germline V gene. The CDR3 here is CASSPGSPGNEQFF. CDR3 nucleotides: TGTGCCAGCAGCCCAGGGTCCCCAGGGAATGAGCAGTTCTTC.

V usage is TRBV30 and J usage is TRBJ1-2; D is ambiguous. Trimming took 5 bases from V and 4 from J, leaving 14 bases between them. This CDR3 comprises 13 residues. CDR1 and CDR2 (germline): GTSNPN, SVGIG (reference sequence). CDR3 loop: CAWSDNGPYGYTF. The CDR3, as DNA: TGTGCCTGGTCTGATAATGGCCCCTATGGCTACACCTTC. Full variable domain (missing parts from reference TRBV30 and TRBJ1-2): SQTIHQWPATLVQPVGSPLSLECTVEGTSNPNLYWYRQAAGRGLQLLFYSVGIGQISSEVPQNLSASRPQDRQFILSSKKLLLSDSGFYLCAWSDNGPYGYTFGSGTRLTVV.

The V gene is TRBV29-1, the J gene TRBJ1-1; tentative D call: TRBD1 (5 bases). The CDR3 runs to 14 residues. Germline V gives CDR1 SQVTM, CDR2 ANQGSEA. V lost 1 base and J lost 4, with 13 bases in between. CDR3 in amino acids: CSVEGGMGGTEAFF. DNA of the CDR3: TGCAGCGTTGAAGGTGGGATGGGGGGCACTGAAGCTTTCTTT.

The chain's CDR3 is CASSIGGTNTEAFF. CDR3 nucleotide sequence: TGCGCCAGCAGCATTGGGGGGACGAACACTGAAGCTTTCTTT. V gene TRBV4-1 combines with J gene TRBJ1-1; TRBD1 is a possible D gene (5 bases). Germline V gene data show CDR1 as MGHRA and CDR2 as YSYEKL. The length of the CDR3 is 14 residues. Trimming shortened V by 5 bases and J by 1 base, and 11 bases separated the two germline ends.

This chain links TRBV28 with TRBJ2-5; 15 bases map to TRBD2. Germline V lookup: CDR1 MDHEN, CDR2 SYDVKM. This CDR3 region has 14 residues. V was pared by 10 bases and J by 4 bases, with 4 bases of the junction left unmatched. The CDR3 region is CATGTSGGSETQYF. The CDR3 nucleotides are TGTGCCACCGGGACTAGCGGGGGGTCAGAGACCCAGTACTTC.

V is TRBV9 and J is TRBJ2-7, with TRBD1 identical over 8 bases. This CDR3 comprises 15 residues. After removal of 3 bases from V and 2 bases from J, the junction contained 7 bases not matched to a gene. Germline loops: CDR1 SGDLS, CDR2 YYNGEE. The CDR3, as DNA: TGTGCCAGCAGCGCCCAGACAGGGGCCACCTACGAGCAGTACTTC. Protein: CASSAQTGATYEQYF.

V and J are TRBV5-5 and TRBJ1-5; 8 bases match TRBD1. Germline values: CDR1 SGHKS, CDR2 YYEKEE (reference sequence). Trimming at V came to 4 bases and at J to 0 bases, leaving 3 bases not matched to a gene. The CDR3 consists of 15 residues. The CDR3 sequence is CASSPGQASNQPQHF. CDR3 bases: TGTGCCAGCAGCCCGGGACAGGCTAGCAATCAGCCCCAGCATTTT.

The gene calls are TRBV4-1 and TRBJ1-2, with D unclear. V shed 3 bases and J shed 1 base, with 15 bases lying between them. The CDR3 is 16 residues long. CDR1 and CDR2 from the germline V gene are MGHRA and YSYEKL. CDR3: CASSHPGADLNYGYTF. CDR3 DNA sequence: TGCGCCAGCAGCCACCCGGGAGCTGATCTTAACTATGGCTACACCTTC.

V and J are TRBV7-9 and TRBJ2-1; 9 bases map to TRBD2. The CDR3 runs to 15 residues. CDR1 is SEHNR, CDR2 FQNEAQ, per germline (reference sequence). J lost 5 bases, V lost 6 bases, and 8 bases had no gene match. For the CDR3, the DNA is TGTGCCAGCAGGCGACTAGCGGAGAGGAACAATGAGCAGTTCTTC. It specifies CASRRLAERNNEQFF.

V gene TRBV15 combines with J gene TRBJ2-2; D is unresolved. Germline CDR1 reads LNHNV; CDR2 reads YYDKDF (reference sequence). Between the trimmed V and J ends, which lost 5 bases and 5 bases, there was a span of 9 bases. The CDR3 runs to 13 residues. The CDR3 DNA reads TGTGCCACCAGCGACTGGAAAACCGGGGAGCTGTTTTTT. Protein product: CATSDWKTGELFF. Full variable domain (missing parts from reference TRBV15 and TRBJ2-2): DAMVIQNPRYQVTQFGKPVTLSCSQTLNHNVMYWYQQKSSQAPKLLFHYYDKDFNNEADTPDNFQSRRPNTSFCFLDIRSPGLGDTAMYLCATSDWKTGELFFGEGSRLTVL.

The chain links TRBV6-5 to TRBJ1-2; weak D call: TRBD1 (6 bases). Germline V CDR1 and CDR2: MNHEY, SVGAGI. The CDR3 has 15 residues. Trimming took 0 bases from V and 5 from J, leaving 13 bases between them. CDR3 in amino acids: CASSYSGGRSYGYTF. The CDR3 DNA sequence: TGTGCCAGCAGTTACTCCGGGGGGCGAAGTTATGGCTACACCTTC.

The V and J genes are TRBV2 and TRBJ1-6; 7 bases fit TRBD1. V was clipped by 1 base and J by 5 bases; unmatched bases: 5. Germline lookup yields CDR1 SNHLY and CDR2 FYNNEI. The CDR3 consists of 16 residues. CDR3: CASSEEATGNNSPLHF. The CDR3 bases are TGTGCCAGCAGTGAAGAAGCGACAGGGAATAATTCACCCCTCCACTTT.

V gene TRBV7-3 combines with J gene TRBJ2-2; possible D gene TRBD1, 5 bases. Germline CDR1 reads SGHTA; CDR2 reads FQGTGA. The V end lost 2 bases, the J end lost 4 bases, and 14 bases lay between the germline ends. The CDR3 sequence is 16 residues long. CDR3 nucleotide sequence: TGTGCCAGCAGCTTAGACGCAGGGCTCTTCACCGGGGAGCTGTTTTTT. Protein product: CASSLDAGLFTGELFF.

V gene TRBV5-4 combines with J gene TRBJ2-2; D perhaps matches TRBD2 (6 bases). The CDR3 runs to 15 residues. The V gene's germline CDR1 is SGHNT and CDR2 YYREEE (reference sequence). Trimming cost V 2 bases and J 7 bases, with 15 bases left between them. The CDR3 spells CASSFSGSFDGELFF. CDR3 nucleotide sequence: TGTGCCAGCAGCTTCTCCGGGAGTTTCGACGGGGAGCTGTTTTTT.

V is TRBV7-8 and J is TRBJ1-2, with D unresolved. Germline values: CDR1 SGHVS, CDR2 FQNEAQ. This CDR3 has 13 residues. V lost 2 bases, J lost 7 bases, and 11 bases lay in between. Here the CDR3 reads CASSLLEGGGYTF. The CDR3 DNA sequence: TGTGCCAGCAGCTTATTGGAAGGAGGTGGCTACACCTTC.

The chain carries TRBV5-1 and TRBJ2-3, with 13 bases lining up with TRBD2. CDR3 length: 17 residues. Germline V gives CDR1 SGHRS, CDR2 YFSETQ. V shed 2 bases and J 3 bases; nucleotides not matched to a gene: 6. In DNA form, the CDR3 reads TGCGCCAGCAGCTTAACCACTAGCGGGGGGGGAACAGATACGCAGTATTTT. Protein product: CASSLTTSGGGTDTQYF.

The rearrangement joins TRBV30 to TRBJ1-3; D not certain. This CDR3 spans 11 amino acids. Germline loops: CDR1 GTSNPN, CDR2 SVGIG (reference sequence). The V end lost 2 bases, the J end lost 4 bases, and 3 bases lay between the germline ends. This CDR3 reads CAWSSGNTIYF. CDR3 in DNA: TGTGCCTGGAGTAGCGGAAACACCATATATTTT.

The rearrangement uses TRBV7-6 and TRBJ1-4, with D unclear. Germline CDR1 and CDR2: SGHVS and FNYEAQ. CDR3 length equals 13 residues. Trimming took off 1 base at V and 7 bases at J, with 7 bases between the two ends. The CDR3 is CASSLGRGEKLFF. CDR3 DNA sequence: TGTGCCAGCAGCTTAGGACGGGGTGAAAAACTGTTTTTT. The variable domain in full, with the rest retrieved from reference TRBV7-6 and TRBJ1-4, is GAGVSQSPRYKVTKRGQDVALRCDPISGHVSLYWYRQALGQGPEFLTYFNYEAQQDKSGLPNDRFSAERPEGSISTLTIQRTEQRDSAMYRCASSLGRGEKLFFGSGTQLSVL.

The V call is TRBV28, the J call TRBJ1-5; D unclear. The germline CDR1 and CDR2 sequences are MDHEN and SYDVKM. This CDR3 is 15 amino acids long. V was clipped by 5 bases and J by 1 base, with 12 bases between them. The CDR3 loop is CASSPPAGSNQPQHF. The DNA of the CDR3 is TGTGCCAGCAGTCCCCCCGCGGGCAGCAATCAGCCCCAGCATTTT. Drawing the rest from reference TRBV28 and TRBJ1-5, the complete variable domain is DVKVTQSSRYLVKRTGEKVFLECVQDMDHENMFWYRQDPGLGLRLIYFSYDVKMKEKGDIPEGYSVSREKKERFSLILESASTNQTSMYLCASSPPAGSNQPQHFGDGTRLSIL.

The gene calls are TRBV7-9 and TRBJ1-2, with D possibly TRBD1 on 5 matching bases. This CDR3 comprises 12 residues. Germline-derived CDR1 and CDR2 are SEHNR and FQNEAQ (reference sequence). V dropped 5 bases and J dropped 6 bases, with 10 bases sitting between them. The CDR3 spells CASSRGSNGYTF. The CDR3 DNA follows: TGTGCCAGCAGCCGGGGGTCAAATGGCTACACCTTC.

This sequence joins TRBV9 and TRBJ1-2; no clear D. There are 13 residues in the CDR3. The V end lost 5 bases, the J end lost 2 bases, and 10 bases lay between the germline ends. The germline V gene encodes CDR1 SGDLS and CDR2 YYNGEE. The CDR3 sequence: CASSETGNYGYTF. The CDR3 DNA sequence: TGTGCCAGCAGTGAAACGGGGAACTATGGCTACACCTTC.

The chain links TRBV5-1 to TRBJ1-1; 10 nucleotides agree with TRBD1. The CDR3 totals 14 residues. The germline V gene has CDR1 SGHRS and CDR2 YFSETQ. The V segment lost 4 bases and the J segment 4 bases; nucleotides outside the gene matches: 4. CDR3 nucleotide sequence: TGCGCCAGCAGCAGCTGGACAGGGGGCACTGAAGCTTTCTTT. It translates to CASSSWTGGTEAFF.

The chain combines TRBV2 with TRBJ1-2; D is unresolved. The CDR3 is 13 amino acids. CDR1 and CDR2 (germline): SNHLY, FYNNEI. V lost 6 bases and J 4 bases, leaving 12 bases between the germline ends. DNA of the CDR3: TGTGCCAGCAGAGAGACATTCAGCTATGGCTACACCTTC. This gives the protein CASRETFSYGYTF.

V is TRBV6-5 and J is TRBJ2-5; the D gene is possibly TRBD1 (6 bases). Trimming shortened V by 0 bases and J by 5 bases, and 10 bases separated the two germline ends. CDR3 size: 14 residues. Germline values: CDR1 MNHEY, CDR2 SVGAGI. Written as DNA, the CDR3 is TGTGCCAGCAGTTACTCTGAGAGGGGGGAGACCCAGTACTTC. Protein sequence: CASSYSERGETQYF.

In the case of this clone: Different DNA sequences within this sample yield the same CDR3. The V call is TRBV5-1, the J call TRBJ2-7, with 7 bases aligning to TRBD2. The CDR3 spans 13 residues. With 1 base clipped from V and 3 bases from J, the junction kept 1 base outside the gene matches. Germline CDR1 is SGHRS and CDR2 is YFSETQ. CDR3 residues: CASSLLADYEQYF. The CDR3 region has the DNA TGCGCCAGCAGCTTGCTAGCGGACTACGAGCAGTACTTC.

The chain recombines TRBV7-2 with TRBJ2-3, with D perhaps matching TRBD2 (6 bases). The CDR3 consists of 14 residues. V lost 3 bases to trimming and J lost 2 bases, with 9 bases between them. Looked up from germline, CDR1 is SGHTA and CDR2 is FQGNSA. CDR3 amino acids: CASSLTRPTDTQYF. As DNA, the CDR3 is TGTGCCAGCAGCTTGACTAGACCCACAGATACGCAGTATTTT.

V usage is TRBV7-3 and J usage is TRBJ1-6, with 7 bases aligning to TRBD1. V gave up 2 bases and J gave up 7 bases; unmatched junction bases: 8. Germline V gene sequence: CDR1 SGHTA, CDR2 FQGTGA. The CDR3 loop spans 16 amino acids. The CDR3 loop reads CASSLGHRGTNSPLHF. The CDR3 DNA is TGTGCCAGCAGCTTAGGACACAGGGGCACGAATTCACCCCTCCACTTT. The entire variable domain, with the rest obtained from reference TRBV7-3 and TRBJ1-6, is as follows: GAGVSQTPSNKVTEKGKYVELRCDPISGHTALYWYRQSLGQGPEFLIYFQGTGAADDSGLPNDRFFAVRPEGSVSTLKIQRTERGDSAVYLCASSLGHRGTNSPLHFGNGTRLTVT.

To note about this clone: Since no conserved phenylalanine or tryptophan closes the CDR3, a read error is the likely cause. No DNA is shown, since the ends of the CDR3 on it are uncertain; the CDR3 is the one TCRdb lists. V gene TRBV2 combines with J gene TRBJ1-1; the D call TRBD1 from the table was never checked on the DNA. From its first to its last residue, the CDR3 has 13 amino acids. Germline-derived CDR1 and CDR2 are SNHLY and FYNNEI. The CDR3 reads CASSETGDRDLTV.

This clone has only one observation. The chain is built from TRBV5-1 and TRBJ2-1; TRBD2 agrees at 11 bases. Unmatched junction bases numbered 9, after V lost 6 bases and J lost 7 bases. The CDR3 sequence is 15 residues long. Germline CDR1 SGHRS, CDR2 YFSETQ. The CDR3 nucleotides read TGCGCCAGCACCGATACTAGCGGGAGTAGTAATGAGCAGTTCTTC. The encoded protein is CASTDTSGSSNEQFF.